Listed here is a single T cell receptor (beta chain). The data are from a study of blood T cell repertoires in COVID-19. Across the whole study: Both acute and convalescent COVID-19 samples were obtained from the United States, Italy and Spain.

The method was immunoSEQ multiplex PCR; TCRdb's version includes in-frame clones alone and lacks a portion of them. The repertoire holds around 140,000 clones, approximately 85% seen once, with about 3.7% in the top ten. V lost 2 bases and J lost 1; bases outside the gene matches: 8. In germline, CDR1 is LGHNT, CDR2 FRNRAP. The CDR3 covers 16 residues. Individuals aged 18 to 89 years were recruited from about two dozen US areas. Clinical histories supplied by participants themselves formed the basis of cohort assignment. This sequence joins TRBV12-5 and TRBJ2-7, with TRBD1 identical over 7 bases. The sequenced material came from PBMCs or T cells enriched from blood (not recorded which). The receptor's source is a woman aged 50 to 65 with acute COVID-19. The CDR3 sequence: CASGLLLGRGSYEQYF. CDR3 coding DNA: TGTGCTAGTGGTTTGCTACTTGGCAGGGGGTCCTACGAGCAGTACTTC.